Presented here are 25 T cell receptor beta chains from one specimen sequenced in a study of blood T cell repertoires in COVID-19. TCRdb's copy holds only in-frame clones and misses some; the assay was immunoSEQ multiplex PCR. The data show 120,000 to 150,000 clones, with roughly 80% seen just once and around a sixth held by the top ten. The sequencing input was peripheral blood. These receptor sequences come from a man aged 50-59 years with acute or convalescent COVID-19.

This chain links TRBV6-1 with TRBJ2-7; D uncertain. Per the germline V gene, CDR1 is MNHNS and CDR2 is SASEGT. The CDR3 extends over 13 amino acids. The V and J ends lost 2 bases and 7 bases respectively, with 12 bases between them. CDR3: CASSELLPREQYV. In DNA form, the CDR3 reads TGTGCCAGCAGTGAATTACTACCCCGTGAGCAGTACGTC.

V is TRBV15 and J is TRBJ1-1; no reliable D call. The CDR3 is 12 amino acids. From germline, CDR1 is LNHNV and CDR2 YYDKDF (reference sequence). V lost 1 base to trimming and J lost 11 bases, with 11 bases between them. CDR3 in amino acids: CATSRAESRAFF. The CDR3 nucleotides are TGTGCCACCAGCAGAGCGGAGTCGAGGGCTTTCTTT.

The V gene is TRBV30, the J gene TRBJ1-2; D perhaps matches TRBD1 (6 bases). CDR3 length equals 16 residues. Looked up from germline, CDR1 is GTSNPN and CDR2 is SVGIG (reference sequence). Deletions cut 2 bases from V and 0 bases from J, with 16 bases between. The CDR3 bases are TGTGCCTGGAGTCTCAGGGGTAGGGAGACTAACTATGGCTACACCTTC. Translated, it gives CAWSLRGRETNYGYTF.

The J gene is TRBJ2-5, the V gene TRBV15, with D possibly matching TRBD1 (6 bases). V lost 3 bases and J 5 bases, leaving 16 bases between the germline ends. The length of the CDR3 is 15 residues. Germline values: CDR1 LNHNV, CDR2 YYDKDF (reference sequence). CDR3 residues: CATSRDTGSRETQYF. CDR3 in DNA: TGTGCCACCAGCAGGGATACAGGGAGTAGGGAGACCCAGTACTTC.

V and J are TRBV3-1 (or the pseudogene TRBV3-2) and TRBJ2-5; 12 nucleotides match TRBD2. The CDR3 spans 16 residues. Per the germline V gene, CDR1 is LGHDT and CDR2 is YNNKEL (reference sequence). The trim removed 4 bases at V and 4 bases at J, leaving 7 bases unmatched. CDR3 protein: CASSPSSGGAPETQYF. The DNA for the CDR3 is TGTGCCAGCAGCCCTTCTAGCGGGGGGGCCCCAGAGACCCAGTACTTC.

CDR3 sequence reads: CASSEGSSGYGYTF. In nucleotides, the CDR3 is TGTGCCAGCAGTGAAGGATCCTCCGGCTATGGCTACACCTTC. V gene TRBV6-1 combines with J gene TRBJ1-2; D is ambiguous. Trimming shortened V by 1 base and J by 4 bases, and 10 bases separated the two germline ends. Germline CDR1 reads MNHNS; CDR2 reads SASEGT. CDR3 length equals 14 residues.

The chain links TRBV10-3 to TRBJ1-1; 10 nucleotides agree with TRBD1. The CDR3 runs 14 residues. In germline, CDR1 is ENHRY, CDR2 SYGVKD. V was pared by 6 bases and J by 5 bases, with 6 bases of the junction left unmatched. The CDR3 DNA reads TGTGCCATCAGAATGGACAGGGGGGGGACTGAAGCTTTCTTT. Its translation: CAIRMDRGGTEAFF.

The count of this clone is one. This rearrangement joins TRBV5-1 to TRBJ1-6, with TRBD1 identical over 7 bases. The CDR3 has 15 amino acids. The germline V gene encodes CDR1 SGHRS and CDR2 YFSETQ. Trimming removed 5 bases from V and 5 bases from J; junction bases left unmatched: 7. The CDR3 here is CASRFGTDHNSPLHF. The DNA for the CDR3 is TGCGCCAGCAGGTTCGGGACAGATCATAATTCACCCCTCCACTTT.

The chain carries TRBV6-5 and TRBJ1-2, with 7 positions matching TRBD1. Germline V gene data show CDR1 as MNHEY and CDR2 as SVGAGI. The ends lost 6 bases at V and 3 bases at J; junction bases unmatched: 10. This CDR3 is built from 15 residues. CDR3 amino acids: CASRKQGTYDYGYTF. In DNA, the CDR3 is TGTGCCAGCAGGAAACAGGGGACTTATGACTATGGCTACACCTTC.

The chain links TRBV3-1 (or the pseudogene TRBV3-2) to TRBJ1-1; 8 bases align to TRBD1. The germline V gene has CDR1 LGHDT and CDR2 YNNKEL (reference sequence). The CDR3 has 14 amino acids. After removal of 3 bases from V and 4 bases from J, the junction contained 4 bases not matched to a gene. CDR3 nucleotides: TGTGCCAGCAGCCAGGCAGGGGGCAGCACTGAAGCTTTCTTT. Translated, it gives CASSQAGGSTEAFF.

The V and J genes are TRBV7-3 and TRBJ2-1; 10 bases fit TRBD1. CDR3 length: 16 residues. The V gene's germline CDR1 is SGHTA and CDR2 FQGTGA. The ends lost 3 bases at V and 1 base at J; junction bases unmatched: 3. CDR3 bases: TGTGCCAGCAGCTTCGGACAGGGGGATTCCTACAATGAGCAGTTCTTC. Its translation: CASSFGQGDSYNEQFF.

This clone was recorded a few times. The chain uses TRBV6-5 and TRBJ2-6, with a tentative D call TRBD2 (5 bases). The V and J ends lost 10 bases and 4 bases respectively, with 14 bases between them. This CDR3 spans 14 amino acids. The germline CDR1 and CDR2 sequences are MNHEY and SVGAGI. The CDR3 region is CATSGGTGANVLTF. For the CDR3, the DNA is TGTGCCACTTCCGGAGGAACCGGGGCCAACGTCCTGACTTTC.

Only one count was recorded for this clone. The gene calls are TRBV7-6 and TRBJ2-1, with D maybe TRBD2 (5 bases). CDR3 length: 15 residues. Germline loops: CDR1 SGHVS, CDR2 FNYEAQ. V was trimmed by 5 bases and J by 7 bases, leaving 18 bases between them. In nucleotides, the CDR3 is TGTGCCAGCAGCCCACTTTATCGGGAAGGAAATGAGCAGTTCTTC. Translation: CASSPLYREGNEQFF.

The CDR3: CASSRELIRDRGTGELFF. Here the CDR3 DNA reads TGCGCCAGCAGCCGCGAACTAATCCGGGACAGGGGGACCGGGGAGCTGTTTTTT. J is TRBJ2-2 and V is TRBV5-1; TRBD1 agrees at 11 bases. Germline-derived CDR1 and CDR2 are SGHRS and YFSETQ. V gave up 4 bases and J gave up 5 bases; unmatched junction bases: 13. CDR3 length: 18 amino acids.

V usage is TRBV5-5 and J usage is TRBJ1-4, with a possible D match to TRBD1 (6 bases). V lost 4 bases, J lost 1 base, and 14 bases lay in between. Germline V gives CDR1 SGHKS, CDR2 YYEKEE (reference sequence). This CDR3 comprises 16 residues. The CDR3 DNA is TGTGCCAGCAGCCCAACCCAACAGGGAACTAATGAAAAACTGTTTTTT. This codes for CASSPTQQGTNEKLFF.

V and J are TRBV3-1 (or the pseudogene TRBV3-2) and TRBJ2-3; 9 nucleotides agree with TRBD2. V shed 4 bases, J shed 2 bases, and the junction held 4 bases outside the gene matches. The CDR3 has 15 residues. In germline, CDR1 is LGHDT, CDR2 YNNKEL (reference sequence). The DNA of the CDR3 is TGTGCCAGCAGCCCGATAGCGGGGGACACAGATACGCAGTATTTT. Residues: CASSPIAGDTDTQYF.

This rearrangement joins TRBV29-1 to TRBJ1-1, with TRBD1 identical over 8 bases. This CDR3 contains 14 residues. Germline V gene lookup returns CDR1 SQVTM and CDR2 ANQGSEA. The trim removed 8 bases at V and 2 bases at J, leaving 10 bases unmatched. The CDR3 loop is CSSCQGAGNTEAFF. The CDR3 DNA follows: TGCAGCTCTTGCCAGGGGGCAGGAAACACTGAAGCTTTCTTT.

The V and J genes are TRBV5-4 and TRBJ2-7, with TRBD1 identical over 8 bases. This CDR3 is 13 amino acids long. Germline CDR1 and CDR2: SGHNT and YYREEE (reference sequence). V lost 4 bases, J lost 7 bases, and 7 bases stayed unmatched. The chain's CDR3 is CASSRTGSYEQYV. The CDR3 DNA reads as TGTGCCAGCAGCCGGACAGGGAGTTATGAGCAGTACGTC.

This clone appeared a single time. V and J are TRBV5-6 and TRBJ1-1; no clear D gene. Trimming shortened V by 5 bases and J by 6 bases, and 17 bases separated the two germline ends. From germline, CDR1 is SGHDT and CDR2 YYEEEE. The CDR3 length is 14 residues. CDR3 amino acids: CASRAPTSGAEAFF. CDR3 bases: TGTGCCAGCAGGGCCCCTACTTCCGGGGCTGAAGCTTTCTTT.

The chain employs TRBV19 and TRBJ1-2; D might be TRBD1 (6 bases). CDR3 length equals 14 residues. The germline V and J ends were trimmed by 1 base and 6 bases, with 12 bases remaining between them. The germline gives CDR1 LNHDA, CDR2 SQIVND (reference sequence). The CDR3 DNA follows: TGTGCCAGTAGTATAGGGGGGCCATGGGATGGCTACACCTTC. This gives the protein CASSIGGPWDGYTF.

The V call is TRBV14, the J call TRBJ2-5; D is perhaps TRBD2 (5 bases). The CDR3 runs 16 residues. CDR1 SGHDN and CDR2 FVKESK come from the germline V gene. Trimming pared 2 bases from V and 0 bases from J, leaving 13 bases between. CDR3 sequence reads: CASSQSSGLNQETQYF. CDR3 nucleotide sequence: TGTGCCAGCAGCCAAAGTTCCGGACTGAACCAAGAGACCCAGTACTTC. Variable domain in full (rest from reference TRBV14 and TRBJ2-5): EAGVTQFPSHSVIEKGQTVTLRCDPISGHDNLYWYRRVMGKEIKFLLHFVKESKQDESGMPNNRFLAERTGGTYSTLKVQPAELEDSGVYFCASSQSSGLNQETQYFGPGTRLLVL.

The chain joins TRBV2 to TRBJ1-5; no clear D gene. The CDR3 spans 12 residues. The V and J ends lost 4 bases and 8 bases respectively, with 9 bases between them. The V gene's germline CDR1 is SNHLY and CDR2 FYNNEI. The CDR3 bases are TGTGCCAGCAGTGTAGATAATGAGCCCCAGCATTTT. This codes for CASSVDNEPQHF. Full variable domain (rest looked up from reference TRBV2 and TRBJ1-5): EPEVTQTPSHQVTQMGQEVILRCVPISNHLYFYWYRQILGQKVEFLVSFYNNEISEKSEIFDDQFSVERPDGSNFTLKIRSTKLEDSAMYFCASSVDNEPQHFGDGTRLSIL.

J is TRBJ1-3 and V is TRBV5-1, with 9 nucleotides matching TRBD1. Losses at the gene ends were 0 bases for V and 0 bases for J; bases not matched to a gene: 13. Germline V gives CDR1 SGHRS, CDR2 YFSETQ. The CDR3 is 20 amino acids. DNA of the CDR3: TGCGCCAGCAGCTTGGCCGCGGGACAGGGCCCCCTGGGCTCTGGAAACACCATATATTTT. Translation: CASSLAAGQGPLGSGNTIYF.

This clone was observed a handful of times. The rearrangement uses TRBV5-1 and TRBJ2-5; D gene unclear. The CDR3 has 11 amino acids. V was pared by 0 bases and J by 12 bases, with 9 bases between. Germline loops: CDR1 SGHRS, CDR2 YFSETQ. The CDR3 region is CASSLGTLKYF. The DNA for the CDR3 is TGCGCCAGCAGCTTGGGCACCCTAAAGTACTTC.

The rearrangement uses TRBV19 and TRBJ2-7; TRBD1 matches at 11 bases. V dropped 5 bases and J dropped 6; count of bases not matched to a gene: 12. The CDR3 totals 16 residues. In germline, CDR1 is LNHDA, CDR2 SQIVND (reference sequence). CDR3 loop: CASSRGQGASPGEQYF. The CDR3 coding sequence is TGTGCCAGTAGTCGTGGACAGGGGGCATCCCCAGGCGAGCAGTACTTC.